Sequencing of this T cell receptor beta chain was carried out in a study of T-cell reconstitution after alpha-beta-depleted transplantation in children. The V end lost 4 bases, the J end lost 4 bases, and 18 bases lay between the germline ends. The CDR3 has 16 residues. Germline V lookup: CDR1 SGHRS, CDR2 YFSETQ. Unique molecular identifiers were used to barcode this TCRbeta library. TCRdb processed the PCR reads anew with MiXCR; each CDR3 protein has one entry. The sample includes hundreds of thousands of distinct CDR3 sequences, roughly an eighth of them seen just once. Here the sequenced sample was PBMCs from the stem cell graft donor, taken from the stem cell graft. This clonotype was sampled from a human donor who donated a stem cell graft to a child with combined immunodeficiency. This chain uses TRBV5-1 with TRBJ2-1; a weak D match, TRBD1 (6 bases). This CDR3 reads CASSPRQAMLYNEQFF. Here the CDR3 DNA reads TGCGCCAGCAGCCCACGACAGGCTATGCTATACAATGAGCAGTTCTTC.